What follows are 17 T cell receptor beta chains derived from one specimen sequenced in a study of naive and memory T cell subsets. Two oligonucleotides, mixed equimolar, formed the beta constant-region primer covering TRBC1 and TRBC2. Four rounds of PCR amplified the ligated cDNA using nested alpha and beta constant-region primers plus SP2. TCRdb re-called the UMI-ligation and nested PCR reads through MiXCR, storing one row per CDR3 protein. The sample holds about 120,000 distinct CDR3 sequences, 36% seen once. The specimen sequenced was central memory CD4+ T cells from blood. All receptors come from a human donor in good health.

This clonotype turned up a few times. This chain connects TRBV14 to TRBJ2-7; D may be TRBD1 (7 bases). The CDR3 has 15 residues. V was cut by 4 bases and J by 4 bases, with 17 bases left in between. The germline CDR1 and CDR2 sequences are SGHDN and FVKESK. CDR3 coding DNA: TGTGCCAGCAGCCGCCAGGGGGGCGGATTTTACGAGCAGTACTTC. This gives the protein CASSRQGGGFYEQYF.

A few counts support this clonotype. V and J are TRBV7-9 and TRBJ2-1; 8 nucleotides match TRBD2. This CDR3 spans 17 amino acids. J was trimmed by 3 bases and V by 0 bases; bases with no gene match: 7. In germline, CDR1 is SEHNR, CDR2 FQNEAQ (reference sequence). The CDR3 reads CASSLAQLADYYNEQFF. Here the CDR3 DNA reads TGTGCCAGCAGCTTAGCCCAACTAGCGGACTACTACAATGAGCAGTTCTTC.

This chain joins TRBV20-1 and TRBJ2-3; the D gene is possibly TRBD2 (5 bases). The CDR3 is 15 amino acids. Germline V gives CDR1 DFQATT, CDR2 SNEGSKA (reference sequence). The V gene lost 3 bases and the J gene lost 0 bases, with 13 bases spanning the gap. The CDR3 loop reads CSARSGATSTDTQYF. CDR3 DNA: TGCAGTGCTAGGAGCGGAGCTACTAGCACAGATACGCAGTATTTT.

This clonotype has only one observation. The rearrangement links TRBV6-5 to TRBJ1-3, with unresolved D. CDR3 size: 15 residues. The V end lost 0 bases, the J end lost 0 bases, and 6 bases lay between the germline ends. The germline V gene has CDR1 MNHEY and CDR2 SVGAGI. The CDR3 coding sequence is TGTGCCAGCAGTTACTCGGACGCCTCTGGAAACACCATATATTTT. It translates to CASSYSDASGNTIYF.

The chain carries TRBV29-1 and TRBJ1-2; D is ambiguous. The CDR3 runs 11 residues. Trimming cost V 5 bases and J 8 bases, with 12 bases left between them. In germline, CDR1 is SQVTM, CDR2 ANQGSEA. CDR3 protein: CSVFRESGYTF. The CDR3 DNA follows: TGCAGCGTTTTTAGGGAGTCCGGCTACACCTTC.

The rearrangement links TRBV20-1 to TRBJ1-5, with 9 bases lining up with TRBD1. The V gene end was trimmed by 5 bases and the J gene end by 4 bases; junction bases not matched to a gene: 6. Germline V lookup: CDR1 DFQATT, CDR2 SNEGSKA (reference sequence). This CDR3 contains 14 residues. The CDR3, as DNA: TGCAGTGCTCTAACGACAGGGGGGAATCAGCCCCAGCATTTT. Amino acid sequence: CSALTTGGNQPQHF.

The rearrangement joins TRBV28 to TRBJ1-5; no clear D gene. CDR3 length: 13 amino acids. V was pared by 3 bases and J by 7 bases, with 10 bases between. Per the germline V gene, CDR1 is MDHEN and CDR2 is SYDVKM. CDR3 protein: CASSFLRSQPQHF. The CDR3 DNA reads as TGTGCCAGCAGTTTCCTACGCTCGCAGCCCCAGCATTTT.

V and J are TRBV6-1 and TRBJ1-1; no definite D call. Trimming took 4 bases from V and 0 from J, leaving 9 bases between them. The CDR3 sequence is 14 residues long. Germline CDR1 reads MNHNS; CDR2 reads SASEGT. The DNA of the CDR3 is TGTGCCAGCAGTGTTGGGGTCATGAACACTGAAGCTTTCTTT. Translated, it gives CASSVGVMNTEAFF.

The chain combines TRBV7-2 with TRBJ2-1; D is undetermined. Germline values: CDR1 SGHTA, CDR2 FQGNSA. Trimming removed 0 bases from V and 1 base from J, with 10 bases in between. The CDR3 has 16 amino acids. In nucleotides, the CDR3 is TGTGCCAGCAGCTTAGCTTCGTCGAGATCCTACAATGAGCAGTTCTTC. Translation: CASSLASSRSYNEQFF.

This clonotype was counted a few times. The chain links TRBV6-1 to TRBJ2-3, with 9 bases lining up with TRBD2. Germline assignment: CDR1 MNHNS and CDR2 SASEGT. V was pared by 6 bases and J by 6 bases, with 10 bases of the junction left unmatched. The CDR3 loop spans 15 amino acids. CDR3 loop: CASSPKGGRGDTQYF. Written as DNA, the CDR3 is TGTGCCAGCAGCCCAAAGGGCGGGAGGGGGGATACGCAGTATTTT.

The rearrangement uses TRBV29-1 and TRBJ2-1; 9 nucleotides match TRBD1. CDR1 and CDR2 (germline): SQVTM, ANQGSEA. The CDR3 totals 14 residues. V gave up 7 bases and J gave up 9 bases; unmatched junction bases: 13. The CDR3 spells CSARGPGQGSEQFF. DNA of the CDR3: TGCAGCGCCCGAGGGCCGGGACAGGGTTCTGAGCAGTTCTTC.

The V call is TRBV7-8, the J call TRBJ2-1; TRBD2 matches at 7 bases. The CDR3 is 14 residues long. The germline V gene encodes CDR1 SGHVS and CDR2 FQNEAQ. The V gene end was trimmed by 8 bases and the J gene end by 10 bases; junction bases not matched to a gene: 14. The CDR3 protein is CASGWGGLYGEQFF. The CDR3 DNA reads TGTGCCAGCGGGTGGGGGGGATTATACGGGGAGCAGTTCTTC.

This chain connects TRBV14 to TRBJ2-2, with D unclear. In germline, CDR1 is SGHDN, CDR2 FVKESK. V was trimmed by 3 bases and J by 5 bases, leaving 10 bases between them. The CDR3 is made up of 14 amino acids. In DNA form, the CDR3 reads TGTGCCAGCAGCCAGAACCCCTGGACCGGGGAGCTGTTTTTT. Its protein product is CASSQNPWTGELFF.

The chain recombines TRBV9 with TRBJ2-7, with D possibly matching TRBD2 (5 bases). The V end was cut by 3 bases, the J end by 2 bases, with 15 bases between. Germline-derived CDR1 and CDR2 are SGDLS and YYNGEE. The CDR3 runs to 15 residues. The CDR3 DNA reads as TGTGCCAGCAGCGCAGGTCCGGACTGGACCTACGAGCAGTACTTC. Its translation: CASSAGPDWTYEQYF.

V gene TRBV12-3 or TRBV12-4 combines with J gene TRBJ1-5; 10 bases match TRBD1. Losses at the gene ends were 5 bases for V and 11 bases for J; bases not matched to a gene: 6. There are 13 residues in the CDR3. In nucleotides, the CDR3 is TGTGCCAGCAGTGGGGCCGGGACAGGGGCCCAGCATTTT. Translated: CASSGAGTGAQHF.

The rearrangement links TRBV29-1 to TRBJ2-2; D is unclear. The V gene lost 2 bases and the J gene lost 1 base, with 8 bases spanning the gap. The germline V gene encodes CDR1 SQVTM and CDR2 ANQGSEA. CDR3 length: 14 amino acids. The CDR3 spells CSVESYKNTGELFF. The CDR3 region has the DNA TGCAGCGTTGAATCGTACAAGAACACCGGGGAGCTGTTTTTT.

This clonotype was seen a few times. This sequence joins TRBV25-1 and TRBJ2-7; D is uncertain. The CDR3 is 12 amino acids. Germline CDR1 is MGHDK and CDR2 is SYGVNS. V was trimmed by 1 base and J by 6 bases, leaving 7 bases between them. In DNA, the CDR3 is TGTGCCAGCAGTGAATTCCCTCTCGAGCAGTACTTC. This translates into CASSEFPLEQYF.